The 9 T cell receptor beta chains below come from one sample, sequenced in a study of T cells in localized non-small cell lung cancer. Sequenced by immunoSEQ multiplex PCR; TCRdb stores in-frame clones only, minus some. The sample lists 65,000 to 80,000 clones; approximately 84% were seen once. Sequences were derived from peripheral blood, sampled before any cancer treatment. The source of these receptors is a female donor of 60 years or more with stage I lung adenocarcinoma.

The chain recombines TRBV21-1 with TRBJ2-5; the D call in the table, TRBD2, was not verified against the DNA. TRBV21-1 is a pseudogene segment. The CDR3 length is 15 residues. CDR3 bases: TGTGCCGGAGGACTAGCGGGAGGTCGGCAAGAGACCCAGTACTTC. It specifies CAGGLAGGRQETQYF.

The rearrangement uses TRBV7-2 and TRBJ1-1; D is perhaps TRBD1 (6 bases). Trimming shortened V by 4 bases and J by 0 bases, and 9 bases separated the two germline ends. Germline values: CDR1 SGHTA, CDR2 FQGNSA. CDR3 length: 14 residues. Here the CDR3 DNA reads TGTGCCAGCAGCTCGGGACAAATGAACACTGAAGCTTTCTTT. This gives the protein CASSSGQMNTEAFF.

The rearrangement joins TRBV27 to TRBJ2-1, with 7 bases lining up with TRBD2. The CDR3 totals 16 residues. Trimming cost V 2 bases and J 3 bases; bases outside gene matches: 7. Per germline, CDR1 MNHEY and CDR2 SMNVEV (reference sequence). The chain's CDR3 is CASSLSAGEGYNEQFF. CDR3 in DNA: TGTGCCAGCAGTTTAAGTGCGGGGGAGGGCTACAATGAGCAGTTCTTC.

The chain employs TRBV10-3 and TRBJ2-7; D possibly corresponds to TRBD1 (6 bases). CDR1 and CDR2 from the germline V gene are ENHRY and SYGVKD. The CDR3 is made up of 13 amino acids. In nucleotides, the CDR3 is TGTACTTTAGGACAGCCGAGCTCCTACGAGCAGTACTTC. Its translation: CTLGQPSSYEQYF.

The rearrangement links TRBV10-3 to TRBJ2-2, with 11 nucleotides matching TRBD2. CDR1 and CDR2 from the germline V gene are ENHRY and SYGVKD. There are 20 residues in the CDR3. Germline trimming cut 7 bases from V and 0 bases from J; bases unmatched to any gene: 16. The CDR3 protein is CAINKRTGLAAYANTGELFF. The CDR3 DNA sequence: TGTGCCATCAATAAACGAACGGGACTAGCGGCCTATGCGAACACCGGGGAGCTGTTTTTT.

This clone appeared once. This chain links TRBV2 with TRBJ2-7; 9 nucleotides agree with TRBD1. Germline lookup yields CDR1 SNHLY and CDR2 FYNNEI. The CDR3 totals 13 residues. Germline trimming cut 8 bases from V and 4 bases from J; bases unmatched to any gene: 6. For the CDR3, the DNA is TGTGCCAGCCGAGGGACAGGGCTATACGAGCAGTACTTC. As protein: CASRGTGLYEQYF.

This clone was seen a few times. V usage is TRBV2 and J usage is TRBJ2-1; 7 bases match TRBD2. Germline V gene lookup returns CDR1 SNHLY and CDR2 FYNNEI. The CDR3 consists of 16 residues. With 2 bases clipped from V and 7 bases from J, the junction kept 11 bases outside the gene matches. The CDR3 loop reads CASSESWRGWGNEQFF. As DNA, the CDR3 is TGTGCCAGCAGTGAATCATGGCGGGGGTGGGGGAATGAGCAGTTCTTC.

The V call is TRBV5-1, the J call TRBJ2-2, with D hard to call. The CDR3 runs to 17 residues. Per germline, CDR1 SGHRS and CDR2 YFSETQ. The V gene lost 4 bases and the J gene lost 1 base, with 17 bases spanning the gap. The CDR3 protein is CASSLIASGLNTGELFF. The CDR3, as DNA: TGCGCCAGCAGCCTCATAGCTTCGGGCCTGAACACCGGGGAGCTGTTTTTT.

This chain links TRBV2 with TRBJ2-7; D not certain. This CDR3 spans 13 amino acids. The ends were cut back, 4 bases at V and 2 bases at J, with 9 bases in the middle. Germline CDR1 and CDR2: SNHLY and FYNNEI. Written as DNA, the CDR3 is TGTGCCAGCAGTGGTTGGCCGACCTACGAGCAGTACTTC. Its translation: CASSGWPTYEQYF.